The 29 T cell receptor beta chains listed next were all sequenced from one sample in a study of identical twins. TCRdb called the 5' RACE reads again in MiXCR, with one record for every CDR3 protein. The sample consists of around 250,000 distinct CDR3 sequences, approximately 11% of them appearing once. Another study also made use of these data, one on yellow fever vaccine responses in identical twins.

The source material was memory (CD45RO+) T cells sorted from blood. The receptors here all came from a young woman in good health.

This clonotype was seen a few times. V usage is TRBV5-1 and J usage is TRBJ2-5; 7 positions match TRBD1. Germline-derived CDR1 and CDR2 are SGHRS and YFSETQ. With V trimmed by 4 bases and J by 5 bases, 8 bases remained unmatched. The CDR3 runs to 14 residues. The CDR3 DNA is TGCGCCAGCAGCCGGGGACAGATTGGGGAGACCCAGTACTTC. Amino acid sequence: CASSRGQIGETQYF.

This clonotype was found many times. The chain has TRBV5-1 and TRBJ2-3, with unresolved D. The V gene's germline CDR1 is SGHRS and CDR2 YFSETQ. CDR3 length equals 14 residues. V shed 4 bases and J shed 0 bases, with 9 bases lying between them. The CDR3 protein is CASSEPGSTDTQYF. The CDR3 region has the DNA TGCGCCAGCAGCGAACCCGGGAGCACAGATACGCAGTATTTT.

The sample holds a few counts of this clonotype. This rearrangement joins TRBV6-2 or TRBV6-3 to TRBJ1-5, with 8 bases aligning to TRBD1. CDR1 is MNHEY, CDR2 SVGEGT, per germline. The CDR3 is 15 amino acids. V shed 0 bases, J shed 5 bases, and the junction held 3 bases outside the gene matches. Here the CDR3 DNA reads TGTGCCAGCAGTTACTCACAGGGGGGGTATCAGCCCCAGCATTTT. It specifies CASSYSQGGYQPQHF.

Ten or more counts support this clonotype. V and J are TRBV29-1 and TRBJ2-7; D tentatively fits TRBD1 or TRBD2 (5 bases each). In germline, CDR1 is SQVTM, CDR2 ANQGSEA. The CDR3 covers 12 residues. V was clipped by 4 bases and J by 2 bases, with 9 bases between them. The CDR3 sequence is CSVAGTAYEQYF. Here the CDR3 DNA reads TGCAGCGTTGCTGGGACGGCCTACGAGCAGTACTTC.

The sample holds a few counts of this clonotype. J is TRBJ1-1 and V is TRBV3-1; D gene uncertain. Germline-derived CDR1 and CDR2 are LGHDT and YNNKEL (reference sequence). V lost 6 bases, J lost 0 bases, and 8 bases lay in between. This CDR3 spans 13 amino acids. The CDR3 reads CASRLKMNTEAFF. The CDR3 region has the DNA TGTGCCAGCAGGTTAAAGATGAACACTGAAGCTTTCTTT.

This clonotype occurred a few times. The V and J genes are TRBV29-1 and TRBJ1-1, with 7 bases fitting TRBD1. This CDR3 has 14 residues. With 7 bases clipped from V and 1 base from J, the junction kept 9 bases outside the gene matches. Germline CDR1 is SQVTM and CDR2 is ANQGSEA. CDR3: CSGSHRGSNTEAFF. CDR3 in DNA: TGCAGCGGCAGTCACAGGGGATCGAACACTGAAGCTTTCTTT.

The table lists this clonotype with a few counts. The rearrangement uses TRBV12-3 or TRBV12-4 and TRBJ2-6; TRBD1 is a possible D gene (6 bases). This CDR3 contains 17 residues. Trimming stripped 2 bases from V and 2 bases from J, with 13 bases between. CDR3 residues: CASSLSMAGAGANVLTF. CDR3 coding DNA: TGTGCCAGCAGTTTATCTATGGCAGGGGCTGGGGCCAACGTCCTGACTTTC.

This clonotype was observed a few times. V is TRBV29-1 and J is TRBJ2-5, with 7 bases identical to TRBD2. V lost 8 bases and J lost 1; bases outside the gene matches: 4. The CDR3 spans 12 residues. Germline-derived CDR1 and CDR2 are SQVTM and ANQGSEA. CDR3 nucleotides: TGCAGCCCCGGGAGGCCCCAAGAGACCCAGTACTTC. It specifies CSPGRPQETQYF. The full variable domain, its missing parts supplied by reference TRBV29-1 and TRBJ2-5, is SAVISQKPSRDICQRGTSLTIQCQVDSQVTMMFWYRQQPGQSLTLIATANQGSEATYESGFVIDKFPISRPNLTFSTLTVSNMSPEDSSIYLCSPGRPQETQYFGPGTRLLVL.

With respect to this clonotype: The junction departs from germline at one end; a sequencing error may be responsible. The J gene is TRBJ2-1, the V gene TRBV4-2, with 12 bases that match TRBD2. This CDR3 has 16 residues. CDR1 is LGHNA and CDR2 is YNFKEQ in the germline V gene. The CDR3 loop is CASSQETSGGYNELFF. The CDR3 coding sequence is TGTGCCAGCAGCCAGGAGACTAGCGGGGGTTACAATGAGCTGTTCTTC.

The V gene is TRBV7-9, the J gene TRBJ2-5, with D perhaps TRBD1 (6 bases). This CDR3 region has 13 residues. The germline gives CDR1 SEHNR, CDR2 FQNEAQ (reference sequence). V shed 6 bases and J shed 4 bases, with 12 bases lying between them. The CDR3 region has the DNA TGTGCCAGCAGGGCCAAGGGGGTAGAGACCCAGTACTTC. Translated: CASRAKGVETQYF.

The chain uses TRBV28 and TRBJ2-5; 8 bases line up with TRBD1. With 6 bases clipped from V and 3 bases from J, the junction kept 9 bases outside the gene matches. Germline lookup yields CDR1 MDHEN and CDR2 SYDVKM. The CDR3 consists of 15 residues. CDR3 sequence (DNA): TGTGCCAGCAGGCAAGGGACAGGAAGAAAAGAGACCCAGTACTTC. As protein: CASRQGTGRKETQYF.

The V call is TRBV4-2, the J call TRBJ1-1, with D perhaps TRBD1 (6 bases). Looked up from germline, CDR1 is LGHNA and CDR2 is YNFKEQ. CDR3 size: 14 residues. Trimming took 0 bases from V and 4 from J, leaving 9 bases between them. CDR3 sequence: CASSQDLTGTEAFF. DNA for the CDR3: TGTGCCAGCAGCCAAGATCTGACAGGCACTGAAGCTTTCTTT.

This clonotype is termed medium-sized. The CDR3 sequence: CASSETNTGELFF. The CDR3 coding sequence is TGTGCCAGCAGTGAAACGAACACCGGGGAGCTGTTTTTT. The rearrangement joins TRBV6-4 to TRBJ2-2; D unresolved. V lost 3 bases and J lost 0, with 2 bases in between. The CDR3 has 13 amino acids. The germline V gene has CDR1 MRHNA and CDR2 SNTAGT.

V and J are TRBV20-1 and TRBJ2-1; no clear D gene. Deletions cut 2 bases from V and 1 base from J, with 9 bases between. The length of the CDR3 is 14 residues. Germline CDR1 DFQATT, CDR2 SNEGSKA (reference sequence). The CDR3 protein is CSARPVGSYNEQFF. Written as DNA, the CDR3 is TGCAGTGCTAGACCGGTCGGGTCCTACAATGAGCAGTTCTTC.

This clonotype showed up just a few times. In DNA form, the CDR3 reads TGTGCCAGCTCACTTCAGAGACAGGGGAACACCGGGGAGCTGTTTTTT. It is translated as CASSLQRQGNTGELFF. The chain combines TRBV18 with TRBJ2-2; 7 bases line up with TRBD1. From germline, CDR1 is KGHSH and CDR2 LQKENI. Unmatched junction bases numbered 6, after V lost 4 bases and J lost 1 base. This CDR3 spans 16 amino acids.

This clonotype showed up many times. J is TRBJ1-1 and V is TRBV29-1; a weak D match, TRBD1 (5 bases). The CDR3 runs 14 residues. V shed 6 bases and J shed 1 base, with 15 bases lying between them. The V gene's germline CDR1 is SQVTM and CDR2 ANQGSEA. This CDR3 reads CSVRAGARNTEAFF. In DNA form, the CDR3 reads TGCAGCGTAAGGGCTGGGGCGAGGAACACTGAAGCTTTCTTT.

This clonotype was picked up a small number of times. CDR3 nucleotides: TGTGCCAGCAGCCGGGGACTAGCGGGAGGGCCCTCGCCAGATACGCAGTATTTT. It codes for CASSRGLAGGPSPDTQYF. The rearrangement uses TRBV11-1 and TRBJ2-3, with 16 bases matching TRBD2. Germline CDR1 reads SGHAT; CDR2 reads FQDESV (reference sequence). V lost 5 bases and J lost 4; bases outside the gene matches: 9. This CDR3 comprises 18 residues.

J is TRBJ2-2 and V is TRBV3-1, with TRBD1 matching 10 bases. There are 17 residues in the CDR3. Unmatched junction bases numbered 9, after V lost 4 bases and J lost 4 bases. In germline, CDR1 is LGHDT, CDR2 YNNKEL (reference sequence). The CDR3 nucleotides are TGTGCCAGCAGCCCCCTAGGGGGACAGGGGTCCACCGGGGAGCTGTTTTTT. Its protein product is CASSPLGGQGSTGELFF.

This clonotype was observed at least ten times. The chain carries TRBV29-1 and TRBJ2-2; 7 positions match TRBD1. Germline CDR1 and CDR2: SQVTM and ANQGSEA. Trimming removed 4 bases from V and 1 base from J; junction bases left unmatched: 3. The CDR3 has 14 amino acids. In DNA form, the CDR3 reads TGCAGCGTTGTTCGGGACAGGAACACCGGGGAGCTGTTTTTT. It codes for CSVVRDRNTGELFF.

The rearrangement joins TRBV18 to TRBJ1-2, with D possibly TRBD1 on 5 matching bases. Trimming pared 3 bases from V and 5 bases from J, leaving 7 bases between. Germline V gene sequence: CDR1 KGHSH, CDR2 LQKENI. CDR3 length equals 12 residues. The CDR3: CASSPEGYGYTF. The CDR3 nucleotides read TGTGCCAGCTCACCGGAGGGGTATGGCTACACCTTC. The variable domain in full, with the rest retrieved from reference TRBV18 and TRBJ1-2, is NAGVMQNPRHLVRRRGQEARLRCSPMKGHSHVYWYRQLPEEGLKFMVYLQKENIIDESGMPKERFSAEFPKEGPSILRIQQVVRGDSAAYFCASSPEGYGYTFGSGTRLTVV.

This clonotype was seen many times. The V and J genes are TRBV27 and TRBJ2-3; 12 positions agree with TRBD2. CDR1 is MNHEY and CDR2 is SMNVEV in the germline V gene (reference sequence). V lost 5 bases and J lost 2; bases outside the gene matches: 5. This CDR3 has 16 residues. CDR3 nucleotide sequence: TGTGCCAGCAGTCGACTAGCGGGGGCATTCACAGATACGCAGTATTTT. Its translation is CASSRLAGAFTDTQYF.

This clonotype was seen repeatedly, ten times or more. V is TRBV11-1 and J is TRBJ2-2, with a possible D match to TRBD1 (6 bases). Germline-derived CDR1 and CDR2 are SGHAT and FQDESV (reference sequence). This CDR3 has 18 amino acids. V lost 5 bases to trimming and J lost 6 bases, with 25 bases between them. CDR3 residues: CASSNFRGTGIRAGELFF. CDR3 nucleotides: TGTGCCAGCAGCAACTTTCGGGGAACAGGGATAAGGGCCGGGGAGCTGTTTTTT.

This clonotype occurred many times. The gene calls are TRBV11-2 and TRBJ1-4, with D unresolved. The CDR3 sequence is 12 residues long. The V gene lost 6 bases and the J gene lost 4 bases, with 6 bases spanning the gap. Germline V gene data show CDR1 as SGHAT and CDR2 as FQNNGV. Here the CDR3 DNA reads TGTGCCAGCAGGAGTGGTAATGAAAAACTGTTTTTT. It yields the protein CASRSGNEKLFF.

This clonotype was seen only a few times. The rearrangement uses TRBV10-2 and TRBJ2-7; maybe TRBD1 (6 bases). Deletions cut 2 bases from V and 5 bases from J, with 16 bases between. The CDR3 runs 15 residues. The germline V gene has CDR1 WSHSY and CDR2 SAAADI. The CDR3 DNA sequence: TGCGCCAGCAGTGAGGGGCAGGGGTTGGGTAACGAGCAGTACTTC. Translating it yields CASSEGQGLGNEQYF.

This clonotype was recorded a few times. This chain uses TRBV7-2 with TRBJ2-1; the D gene is possibly TRBD2 (7 bases). V was shortened by 5 bases and J by 7 bases, with 18 bases between the two germline ends. CDR1 SGHTA and CDR2 FQGNSA come from the germline V gene. The CDR3 contains 15 residues. The CDR3 reads CASSQWRGPRNEQFF. The CDR3 bases are TGTGCCAGCAGCCAATGGCGGGGGCCGCGAAATGAGCAGTTCTTC.

This rearrangement joins TRBV3-1 to TRBJ2-7, with 7 bases matching TRBD1. Unmatched junction bases numbered 13, after V lost 5 bases and J lost 6 bases. CDR3 size: 15 residues. From germline, CDR1 is LGHDT and CDR2 YNNKEL (reference sequence). The CDR3 region is CASSSRPQGEGEQYF. The CDR3 DNA reads TGTGCCAGCAGCTCTAGACCTCAGGGGGAAGGCGAGCAGTACTTC.

A few counts support this clonotype. V and J are TRBV2 and TRBJ2-1; 8 nucleotides agree with TRBD2. The V gene's germline CDR1 is SNHLY and CDR2 FYNNEI. The CDR3 is 15 residues long. Losses at the gene ends were 2 bases for V and 10 bases for J; bases not matched to a gene: 10. The CDR3: CASSEWTGGVDEQFF. The CDR3 DNA sequence: TGTGCCAGCAGTGAATGGACGGGGGGGGTCGACGAGCAGTTCTTC.

This clonotype has more than one count but fewer than ten. The chain is built from TRBV20-1 and TRBJ2-3; TRBD1 is a possible D gene (7 bases). This CDR3 comprises 17 residues. V lost 4 bases, J lost 3 bases, and 23 bases lay in between. The V gene's germline CDR1 is DFQATT and CDR2 SNEGSKA (reference sequence). CDR3 protein: CSATYRQGVGGTDTQYF. The DNA of the CDR3 is TGCAGTGCTACCTACCGACAGGGAGTGGGGGGAACAGATACGCAGTATTTT.

V is TRBV30 and J is TRBJ1-5; D is possibly TRBD1 (5 bases). CDR1 is GTSNPN, CDR2 SVGIG, per germline (reference sequence). This CDR3 comprises 13 residues. With 5 bases removed from V and 4 bases from J, the gap between germline ends came to 12 bases. The CDR3 DNA follows: TGTGCCTGGGCCGGGGGGGAAAATCAGCCCCAGCATTTT. Amino acid sequence: CAWAGGENQPQHF.